This T cell receptor (beta chain) was observed in a study of T cell clonotyping in hematopoietic cell transplantation. Study in general: Pretransplant recipient samples were taken after cytoreduction. Study results and limitations: Broader posttransplant TCR repertoire diversity was predicted by graft donor and pretransplant recipient Inverse Simpson Index values.

Documented time point: recipient sample about 28 days before transplant, after cytoreduction. As to this clone: Antigen specificity is unknown.

Trimming stripped 8 bases from V and 14 bases from J, with 19 bases between. This CDR3 comprises 13 residues. Germline CDR1 is MDHEN and CDR2 is SYDVKM. Sequencing used immunoSEQ multiplex PCR; TCRdb keeps in-frame clones, though not all of them. Found here are some 18,000 clones, 86% of them singletons; the top ten hold under 10%. The genes are TRBV28 and TRBJ1-6; D gene unclear. Source: peripheral blood mononuclear cells, taken before stem cell transplant. The source is a man aged 45-65 years with acute myeloid leukemia. Some clones in this sample may be carry-over from other donors' samples. This CDR3 reads CASVGQYRRALHF. As DNA, the CDR3 is TGTGCCAGCGTTGGGCAGTACCGTAGGGCCCTCCACTTT.